A selection of T cell receptor beta chains follows, all from one sample in a study of blood T cell repertoires in COVID-19. Method: immunoSEQ multiplex PCR; TCRdb's copy keeps in-frame clones and lacks some. The sample consists of 140,000 to 150,000 clones, approximately 87% of them appearing once. Sequencing used PBMCs or T cells enriched from blood (not recorded which). The origin of the receptors is a woman aged 30 to 39 with acute COVID-19. The CDR3 runs from the conserved cysteine through the conserved F or W.

j_gene: TRBJ2-2
v_gene: TRBV27
CDR3aa: CASSPDSSANTGELFF

j_gene: TRBJ2-4
v_gene: TRBV4-1
CDR3aa: CASSLLAVTIAKNIQYF

j_gene: TRBJ2-1
v_gene: TRBV2
CDR3aa: CASRDGLAGSYNEQFF

j_gene: TRBJ2-3
v_gene: TRBV7-9
CDR3aa: CASSLDMDTQYF

j_gene: TRBJ1-2
v_gene: TRBV28
CDR3aa: CASSRAGQLLQGYTF

j_gene: TRBJ2-7
v_gene: TRBV6-5
CDR3aa: CASKSGRAYEQYF

j_gene: TRBJ1-1
v_gene: TRBV5-1
CDR3aa: CASSLAATGNTEAFF

j_gene: TRBJ1-6
v_gene: TRBV10-3
CDR3aa: CAISEEAIHNSPLHF

j_gene: TRBJ2-2
v_gene: TRBV11-3
CDR3aa: CASSQGVTDTGELFF

j_gene: TRBJ2-1
v_gene: TRBV7-8
CDR3aa: CASSSTGFYNEQFF

j_gene: TRBJ1-2
v_gene: TRBV6-4
CDR3aa: CASSDSLGADGYTF

j_gene: TRBJ1-1
v_gene: TRBV28
CDR3aa: CASTLPGAPTEAFF

j_gene: TRBJ1-2
v_gene: TRBV28
CDR3aa: CASSIGGHIYGYTF

j_gene: TRBJ2-1
v_gene: TRBV6-5
CDR3aa: CASSPGGSSYNEQFF

j_gene: TRBJ2-1
v_gene: TRBV2
CDR3aa: CASSEARTEPNEQFF

j_gene: TRBJ2-5
v_gene: TRBV2
CDR3aa: CASRTDQETQYF